This TCR beta chain was documented in a study of T cells after somatic rescue of genetic block. The table came from immunoSEQ multiplex PCR; TCRdb's copy has only in-frame clones and leaves some out. The data show 95,000 to 120,000 clones, 80% to 95% seen once. Germline lookup yields CDR1 KGHSH and CDR2 LQKENI. The CDR3 has 12 residues. Trimming pared 0 bases from V and 8 bases from J, leaving 6 bases between. This TCR came from a woman aged 18-30 years. V is TRBV18 and J is TRBJ2-3; D may be TRBD1 or TRBD2 (5 bases each). The sample comprised peripheral blood mononuclear cells (PBMCs). The CDR3 coding sequence is TGTGCCAGCTCACCACCTGGGACTACGCAGTATTTT. Encoded protein: CASSPPGTTQYF.